The count of the clone carrying this T cell receptor (beta chain) is one. The CDR3 extends over 12 amino acids. Trimming shortened V by 10 bases and J by 2 bases, and 11 bases separated the two germline ends. Looked up from germline, CDR1 is MDHEN and CDR2 is SYDVKM. The sample belongs to a study of blood T cell repertoires in COVID-19. Whole-study context: The study drew acute and convalescent COVID-19 samples from the United States, Italy and Spain. T cells, B-cell-depleted T cells, or PBMCs supplied cDNA or gDNA.

As handled by the study authors: By means of reference gene primer amplification, nucleated cell counts were estimated. Libraries were prepared by immunoSEQ multiplex PCR; TCRdb keeps only in-frame clonotypes and omits some of them. From that table come the V and J calls and clone size; the DNA was used to work out D and trimming. The profile shows over 55,000 clones, more than 75% of them singletons. V usage is TRBV28 and J usage is TRBJ1-2; D perhaps matches TRBD1 (6 bases). The sample was peripheral blood. This receptor was obtained from a man aged 50 or older with active COVID-19. The CDR3 region is CATGGPNYGYTF. CDR3 DNA: TGTGCCACTGGGGGCCCGAACTATGGCTACACCTTC.